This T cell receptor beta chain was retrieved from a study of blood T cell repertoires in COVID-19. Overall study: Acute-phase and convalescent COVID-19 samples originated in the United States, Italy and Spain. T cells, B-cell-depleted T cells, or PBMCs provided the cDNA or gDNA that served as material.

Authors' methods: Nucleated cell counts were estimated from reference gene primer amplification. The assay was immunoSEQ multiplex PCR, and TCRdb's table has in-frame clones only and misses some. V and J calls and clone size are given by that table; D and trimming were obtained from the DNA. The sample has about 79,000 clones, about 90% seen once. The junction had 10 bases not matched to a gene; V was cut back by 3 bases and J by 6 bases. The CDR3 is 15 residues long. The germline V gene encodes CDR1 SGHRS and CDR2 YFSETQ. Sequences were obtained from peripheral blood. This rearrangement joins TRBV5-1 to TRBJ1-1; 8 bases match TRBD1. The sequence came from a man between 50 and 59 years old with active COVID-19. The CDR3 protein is CASSSRRTGRSEAFF. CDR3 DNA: TGCGCCAGCAGCTCTCGCCGGACAGGGAGGTCTGAAGCTTTCTTT.